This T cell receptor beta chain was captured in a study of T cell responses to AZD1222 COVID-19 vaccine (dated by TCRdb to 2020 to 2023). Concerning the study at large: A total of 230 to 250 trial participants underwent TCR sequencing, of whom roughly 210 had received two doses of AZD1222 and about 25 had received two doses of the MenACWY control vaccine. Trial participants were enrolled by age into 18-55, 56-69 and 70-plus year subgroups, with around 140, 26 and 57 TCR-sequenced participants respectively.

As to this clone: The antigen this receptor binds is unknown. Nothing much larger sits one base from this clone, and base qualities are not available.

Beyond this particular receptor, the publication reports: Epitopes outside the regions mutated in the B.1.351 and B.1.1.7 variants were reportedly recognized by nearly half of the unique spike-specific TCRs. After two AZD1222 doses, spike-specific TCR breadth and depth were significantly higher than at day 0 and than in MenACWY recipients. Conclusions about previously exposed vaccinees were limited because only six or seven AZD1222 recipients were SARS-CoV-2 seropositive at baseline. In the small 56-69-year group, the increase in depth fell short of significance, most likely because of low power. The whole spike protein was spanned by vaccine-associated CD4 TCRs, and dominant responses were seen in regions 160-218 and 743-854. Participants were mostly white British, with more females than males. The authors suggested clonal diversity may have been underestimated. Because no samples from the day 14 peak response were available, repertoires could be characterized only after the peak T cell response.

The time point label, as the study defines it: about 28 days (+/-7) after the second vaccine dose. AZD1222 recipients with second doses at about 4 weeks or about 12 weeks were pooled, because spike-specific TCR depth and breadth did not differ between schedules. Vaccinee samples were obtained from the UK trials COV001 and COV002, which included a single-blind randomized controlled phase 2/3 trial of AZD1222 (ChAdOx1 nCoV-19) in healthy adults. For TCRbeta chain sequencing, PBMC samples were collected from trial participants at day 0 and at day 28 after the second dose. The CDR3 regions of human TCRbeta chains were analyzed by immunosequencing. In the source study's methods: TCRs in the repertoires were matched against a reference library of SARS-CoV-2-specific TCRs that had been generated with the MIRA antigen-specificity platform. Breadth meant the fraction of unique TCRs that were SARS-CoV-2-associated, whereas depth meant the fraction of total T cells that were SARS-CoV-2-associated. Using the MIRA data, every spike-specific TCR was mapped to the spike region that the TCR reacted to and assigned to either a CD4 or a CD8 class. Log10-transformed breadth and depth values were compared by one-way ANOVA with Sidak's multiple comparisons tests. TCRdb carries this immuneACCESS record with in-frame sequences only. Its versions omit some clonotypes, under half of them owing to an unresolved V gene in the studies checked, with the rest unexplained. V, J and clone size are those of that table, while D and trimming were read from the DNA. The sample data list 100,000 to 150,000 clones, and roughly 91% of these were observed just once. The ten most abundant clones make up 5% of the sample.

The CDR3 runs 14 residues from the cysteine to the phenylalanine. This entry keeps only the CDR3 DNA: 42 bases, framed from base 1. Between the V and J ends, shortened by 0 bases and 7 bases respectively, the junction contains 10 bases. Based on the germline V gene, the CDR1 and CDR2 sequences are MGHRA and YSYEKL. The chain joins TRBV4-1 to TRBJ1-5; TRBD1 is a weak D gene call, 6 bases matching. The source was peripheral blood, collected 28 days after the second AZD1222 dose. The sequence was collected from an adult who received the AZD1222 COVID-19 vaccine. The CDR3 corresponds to CASSQDQGLQPQHF. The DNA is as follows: TGCGCCAGCAGCCAAGATCAGGGGCTCCAGCCCCAGCATTTT.